This entry lists 27 T cell receptor beta chains sequenced from one sample in a study of early T cells in non-severe SARS-CoV-2 infection. MiXCR, applied by TCRdb to the 5' RACE reads, yields one record per CDR3 protein. The data hold under 100,000 distinct CDR3 sequences, with roughly an eighth observed a single time. The specimen was whole blood. These receptors were obtained from an adult who was a healthcare worker with PCR-confirmed SARS-CoV-2 infection or an uninfected control (not recorded which).

The chain employs TRBV6-5 and TRBJ2-2; D is uncertain. Germline V gene sequence: CDR1 MNHEY, CDR2 SVGAGI. CDR3 size: 14 residues. Trimming left V 2 bases short and J 5 bases short, with 9 bases between. The CDR3: CASSYRVQTGELFF. CDR3 in DNA: TGTGCCAGCAGTTACAGGGTTCAGACCGGGGAGCTGTTTTTT.

The sample holds many counts of this clonotype. J is TRBJ1-2 and V is TRBV27, with a tentative D call TRBD1 (6 bases). Looked up from germline, CDR1 is MNHEY and CDR2 is SMNVEV (reference sequence). V was clipped by 6 bases and J by 7 bases, with 30 bases between them. The CDR3 loop spans 18 amino acids. Here the CDR3 reads CASSPRIARGALGSGYTF. The DNA of the CDR3 is TGTGCCAGCAGCCCCCGTATAGCCAGGGGCGCGTTGGGGTCTGGCTACACCTTC.

The sample holds many counts of this clonotype. The chain is built from TRBV11-2 and TRBJ2-7; 8 bases agree with TRBD2. CDR1 is SGHAT and CDR2 is FQNNGV in the germline V gene. The CDR3 consists of 15 residues. With V trimmed by 1 base and J by 2 bases, 4 bases remained unmatched. The DNA for the CDR3 is TGTGCCAGCAGCTTAGCCCGGGGGGGTACCTACGAGCAGTACTTC. It translates to CASSLARGGTYEQYF.

This chain uses TRBV7-2 with TRBJ2-1; a possible D gene is TRBD1 (5 bases). Germline V lookup: CDR1 SGHTA, CDR2 FQGNSA. The CDR3 contains 13 residues. Trimming removed 5 bases from V and 4 bases from J, with 9 bases in between. This CDR3 reads CASSHGAYNEQFF. CDR3 DNA: TGTGCCAGCAGCCATGGGGCTTACAATGAGCAGTTCTTC. Together with reference TRBV7-2 and TRBJ2-1, the CDR3 gives the full variable domain: GAGVSQSPSNKVTEKGKDVELRCDPISGHTALYWYRQSLGQGLEFLIYFQGNSAPDKSGLPSDRFSAERTGGSVSTLTIQRTQQEDSAVYLCASSHGAYNEQFFGPGTRLTVL.

In this sample, this clonotype turned up many times. This chain connects TRBV4-1 to TRBJ2-3, with D unresolved. The CDR3 extends over 17 amino acids. The germline V gene has CDR1 MGHRA and CDR2 YSYEKL. Between the trimmed V and J ends, which lost 0 bases and 0 bases, there was a span of 13 bases. The CDR3 coding sequence is TGCGCCAGCAGCCAAGATATCGACTCCTCTAGCACAGATACGCAGTATTTT. Its protein is CASSQDIDSSSTDTQYF.

V and J are TRBV4-3 and TRBJ2-3; weak D call: TRBD1 (5 bases). Trimming stripped 0 bases from V and 3 bases from J, with 10 bases between. Germline V gene lookup returns CDR1 LGHNA and CDR2 YSLEER. CDR3 length equals 15 residues. This chain's CDR3 is CASSQDNRRTDTQYF. The DNA of the CDR3 is TGCGCCAGCAGCCAAGATAACAGGCGTACAGATACGCAGTATTTT.

In its sample, this clonotype was seen a few times. The chain couples TRBV29-1 to TRBJ1-2, with TRBD1 matching over 8 bases. Germline V lookup: CDR1 SQVTM, CDR2 ANQGSEA. The junction had 4 bases not matched to a gene; V was cut back by 3 bases and J by 4 bases. The CDR3 covers 13 residues. The CDR3 reads CSVENRGGYGYTF. The CDR3 DNA follows: TGCAGCGTTGAGAACAGGGGGGGCTATGGCTACACCTTC. Complete variable domain (other parts from reference TRBV29-1 and TRBJ1-2): SAVISQKPSRDICQRGTSLTIQCQVDSQVTMMFWYRQQPGQSLTLIATANQGSEATYESGFVIDKFPISRPNLTFSTLTVSNMSPEDSSIYLCSVENRGGYGYTFGSGTRLTVV.

The J gene is TRBJ1-3, the V gene TRBV29-1; D ambiguous. Germline V CDR1 and CDR2: SQVTM, ANQGSEA. Between the trimmed V and J ends, which lost 6 bases and 1 base, there was a span of 7 bases. The CDR3 sequence is 12 residues long. The CDR3 sequence is CSVKLSGNTIYF. The CDR3 DNA reads as TGCAGCGTCAAGCTTTCTGGAAACACCATATATTTT.

There are many counts of this clonotype. This chain joins TRBV5-1 and TRBJ2-2; TRBD1 matches 8 bases. The J segment lost 3 bases and the V segment lost 3 bases, leaving 7 bases of the junction unmatched. The CDR3 is made up of 16 amino acids. Germline V gene data show CDR1 as SGHRS and CDR2 as YFSETQ. The CDR3 region is CASSWTRGLDTGELFF. Here the CDR3 DNA reads TGCGCCAGCAGCTGGACCAGGGGGCTGGACACCGGGGAGCTGTTTTTT. The whole variable domain, filled in from reference TRBV5-1 and TRBJ2-2, reads KAGVTQTPRYLIKTRGQQVTLSCSPISGHRSVSWYQQTPGQGLQFLFEYFSETQRNKGNFPGRFSGRQFSNSRSEMNVSTLELGDSALYLCASSWTRGLDTGELFFGEGSRLTVL.

The table lists this clonotype with many counts. The chain links TRBV7-2 to TRBJ1-1; perhaps TRBD1 as D (6 bases). The CDR3 covers 14 residues. Germline V CDR1 and CDR2: SGHTA, FQGNSA. V lost 1 base and J 9 bases, leaving 15 bases between the germline ends. DNA for the CDR3: TGTGCCAGCAGCTTAGGGAAGGCAGGGGCTCAAGCTTTCTTT. As protein: CASSLGKAGAQAFF.

The table lists this clonotype with a few counts. V gene TRBV6-2 or TRBV6-3 combines with J gene TRBJ2-1, with D tentatively TRBD2 (7 bases). The CDR3 loop spans 15 amino acids. Trimming removed 5 bases at V and 8 bases at J, with 19 bases between. CDR1 is MNHEY, CDR2 SVGEGT, per germline. The CDR3 DNA reads as TGTGCCAGCAGTCCCTCTGGGGGGGGGGCGTATGAGCAGTTCTTC. Translated, it gives CASSPSGGGAYEQFF.

This clonotype occurred many times. The J gene is TRBJ2-5, the V gene TRBV4-3, with D possibly being TRBD1 or TRBD2 (5 bases each). The V gene's germline CDR1 is LGHNA and CDR2 YSLEER. V was clipped by 0 bases and J by 3 bases, with 11 bases between them. This CDR3 is 15 amino acids long. This CDR3 is CASSQDKGTEETQYF. Here the CDR3 DNA reads TGCGCCAGCAGCCAAGATAAAGGGACGGAAGAGACCCAGTACTTC.

CDR3 amino acids: CASSRGQGGEQYF. The CDR3, as DNA: TGTGCCAGCAGCCGGGGACAGGGCGGGGAGCAGTACTTC. The chain uses TRBV3-1 and TRBJ2-7, with 9 positions matching TRBD1. The CDR3 contains 13 residues. V shed 4 bases and J 7 bases; nucleotides not matched to a gene: 5. Germline V gene sequence: CDR1 LGHDT, CDR2 YNNKEL (reference sequence).

This chain joins TRBV30 and TRBJ1-3; D unresolved. CDR1 and CDR2 from the germline V gene are GTSNPN and SVGIG (reference sequence). V lost 2 bases to trimming and J lost 0 bases, with 8 bases between them. The CDR3 spans 14 residues. The CDR3, as DNA: TGTGCCTGGAGTCCTCCGGACTCTGGAAACACCATATATTTT. This translates into CAWSPPDSGNTIYF. The whole variable domain, filled in from reference TRBV30 and TRBJ1-3, reads SQTIHQWPATLVQPVGSPLSLECTVEGTSNPNLYWYRQAAGRGLQLLFYSVGIGQISSEVPQNLSASRPQDRQFILSSKKLLLSDSGFYLCAWSPPDSGNTIYFGEGSWLTVV.

This clonotype was found a few times. The chain joins TRBV6-6 to TRBJ2-3; 10 bases are a match to TRBD2. Germline CDR1 reads MNHNY; CDR2 reads SVGAGI (reference sequence). Trimming cost V 8 bases and J 3 bases; bases outside gene matches: 20. There are 19 residues in the CDR3. The DNA of the CDR3 is TGTGCCAGCTACTCTGTTTGGCTAGCGGGGGCCCTCCGGACAGATACGCAGTATTTT. Its protein is CASYSVWLAGALRTDTQYF.

CDR3 protein: CSVEGGRREQYF. DNA of the CDR3: TGCAGCGTTGAAGGAGGGAGGCGCGAGCAGTACTTC. This rearrangement joins TRBV29-1 to TRBJ2-7; TRBD2 is a possible D gene (6 bases). Germline values: CDR1 SQVTM, CDR2 ANQGSEA. The CDR3 sequence is 12 residues long. V dropped 1 base and J dropped 6 bases, with 10 bases sitting between them.

This clonotype was counted between two and nine times. This chain links TRBV3-1 with TRBJ1-1; D is uncertain. Trimming removed 5 bases from V and 0 bases from J, with 7 bases in between. The germline CDR1 and CDR2 sequences are LGHDT and YNNKEL (reference sequence). The CDR3 extends over 13 amino acids. The CDR3 coding sequence is TGTGCCAGCAGCTCCACCATGAACACTGAAGCTTTCTTT. Translated: CASSSTMNTEAFF.

With regard to this clonotype: This may arise from a read error, as a much more abundant clone is one base away. The rearrangement joins TRBV6-5 to TRBJ2-3; D unclear. The CDR3 is made up of 15 amino acids. Per germline, CDR1 MNHEY and CDR2 SVGAGI. The V end lost 5 bases, the J end lost 11 bases, and 23 bases lay between the germline ends. The CDR3 spells CASSDRPVGLVMQYF. The CDR3, as DNA: TGTGCCAGCAGTGACCGACCAGTTGGGTTAGTTATGCAGTATTTT.

The J gene is TRBJ2-5, the V gene TRBV10-3, with D possibly being TRBD1 or TRBD2 (6 bases each). Trimming removed 0 bases from V and 5 bases from J, with 16 bases in between. The germline gives CDR1 ENHRY, CDR2 SYGVKD. This CDR3 contains 16 residues. CDR3: CAISESGRGGHETQYF. The CDR3, as DNA: TGTGCCATCAGTGAGTCGGGGAGAGGGGGGCACGAGACCCAGTACTTC.

J is TRBJ2-5 and V is TRBV12-3 or TRBV12-4; D might be TRBD2 (5 bases). CDR3 length equals 16 residues. Trimming removed 6 bases from V and 3 bases from J, with 20 bases in between. The CDR3 nucleotides read TGTGCCAGCAGCCCGAAAGCCGCTAGCCGGAAAGAGACCCAGTACTTC. This sequence encodes CASSPKAASRKETQYF.

This clonotype was recorded many times. The J gene is TRBJ1-5, the V gene TRBV6-2 or TRBV6-3, with a tentative D call TRBD1 (5 bases). The CDR3 runs 15 residues. Germline V lookup: CDR1 MNHEY, CDR2 SVGEGT. V was shortened by 0 bases and J by 6 bases, with 12 bases between the two germline ends. CDR3: CASSYSGRYGQPQHF. The DNA for the CDR3 is TGTGCCAGCAGTTACTCGGGACGATATGGTCAGCCCCAGCATTTT.

This sequence joins TRBV5-4 and TRBJ2-7; 9 positions agree with TRBD2. The CDR3 covers 15 residues. Germline lookup yields CDR1 SGHNT and CDR2 YYREEE (reference sequence). Trimming cost V 5 bases and J 5 bases; bases outside gene matches: 11. CDR3 DNA sequence: TGTGCCAGCAGGCCCCCGAGCGGGGGGCCCCACGAGCAGTACTTC. This codes for CASRPPSGGPHEQYF. The full variable domain, in which reference TRBV5-4 and TRBJ2-7 provide the parts outside the CDR3, is ETGVTQSPTHLIKTRGQQVTLRCSSQSGHNTVSWYQQALGQGPQFIFQYYREEENGRGNFPPRFSGLQFPNYSSELNVNALELDDSALYLCASRPPSGGPHEQYFGPGTRLTVT.

This sequence joins TRBV27 and TRBJ2-7, with 11 bases matching TRBD1. Unmatched junction bases numbered 8, after V lost 6 bases and J lost 7 bases. CDR3 size: 14 residues. The V gene's germline CDR1 is MNHEY and CDR2 SMNVEV (reference sequence). Here the CDR3 DNA reads TGTGCCAGCAGACCAGGGACAGGGGGACGGGAGCAGTACTTC. It is translated as CASRPGTGGREQYF.

V is TRBV7-9 and J is TRBJ2-2, with 7 positions matching TRBD2. The germline V gene has CDR1 SEHNR and CDR2 FQNEAQ (reference sequence). J lost 4 bases, V lost 5 bases, and 7 bases had no gene match. This CDR3 is 15 amino acids long. The CDR3, as DNA: TGTGCCAGCAGCCTAGGGACTACCCTCACCGGGGAGCTGTTTTTT. Its translation: CASSLGTTLTGELFF.

This clonotype was picked up many times. The J gene is TRBJ2-2, the V gene TRBV12-3 or TRBV12-4, with 14 bases matching TRBD2. V dropped 5 bases and J dropped 0; count of bases not matched to a gene: 11. This CDR3 comprises 20 residues. In nucleotides, the CDR3 is TGTGCCAGCAGTCCGCTCCGACTAGCGGGGGGGCCTACGAACACCGGGGAGCTGTTTTTT. It encodes CASSPLRLAGGPTNTGELFF.

The chain carries TRBV7-2 and TRBJ1-6, with no clear D. Germline V gives CDR1 SGHTA, CDR2 FQGNSA. V gave up 5 bases and J gave up 8 bases, with 10 bases separating them. The CDR3 is 13 residues long. The CDR3 sequence is CASSPPRHSPLHF. DNA of the CDR3: TGTGCCAGCAGCCCCCCACGGCATTCACCCCTCCACTTT.

V usage is TRBV7-2 and J usage is TRBJ1-1; no clear D. The CDR3 extends over 13 amino acids. The V and J ends lost 5 bases and 4 bases respectively, with 11 bases between them. Germline CDR1 and CDR2: SGHTA and FQGNSA. CDR3 sequence (DNA): TGTGCCAGCAGCCGGACCCGGGGCACTGAAGCTTTCTTT. Translating gives CASSRTRGTEAFF.